Presented here are 5 T cell receptor beta chains from one specimen sequenced in a study of cytomegalovirus exposure and HLA in healthy donors. The PCR contained 60 Vbeta and 13 Jbeta primers. Produced via immunoSEQ multiplex PCR; TCRdb's table is partial and in-frame only. The sample holds over 200,000 clones; 70% to 85% are singletons and the top ten take 0.55% to 0.7%. The source material was PBMCs. The receptors were gathered from a woman in her thirties or forties in good health and CMV-seronegative.

V and J are TRBV27 and TRBJ1-4; D gene uncertain. Looked up from germline, CDR1 is MNHEY and CDR2 is SMNVEV (reference sequence). Trimming shortened V by 5 bases and J by 0 bases, and 4 bases separated the two germline ends. The CDR3 has 13 residues. This chain's CDR3 is CASSPATNEKLFF. In DNA, the CDR3 is TGTGCCAGCAGTCCCGCAACTAATGAAAAACTGTTTTTT.

The rearrangement joins TRBV7-2 to TRBJ1-4; 7 nucleotides match TRBD1. Germline-derived CDR1 and CDR2 are SGHTA and FQGNSA. The J segment lost 14 bases and the V segment lost 5 bases, leaving 11 bases of the junction unmatched. The CDR3 contains 13 residues. Here the CDR3 DNA reads TGTGCCAGCAGCCTTACTACGACAGGGATCCTGTTTTTT. It specifies CASSLTTTGILFF.

V gene TRBV18 combines with J gene TRBJ1-4, with D tentatively TRBD1 (6 bases). This CDR3 has 18 residues. V was clipped by 2 bases and J by 4 bases, with 20 bases between them. Germline V gene lookup returns CDR1 KGHSH and CDR2 LQKENI. The CDR3 protein is CASSPVTGVGGDNEKLFF. The CDR3 coding sequence is TGTGCCAGCTCACCAGTGACAGGTGTTGGGGGAGATAATGAAAAACTGTTTTTT.

The chain uses TRBV6-4 and TRBJ2-1; 9 positions match TRBD2. Germline CDR1 is MRHNA and CDR2 is SNTAGT. J gave up 6 bases and V 10 bases, and 10 bases lay outside the gene matches. This CDR3 is built from 14 residues. The DNA for the CDR3 is TGTGCCACATCTACTAGCGGGCAACCCAATGAGCAGTTCTTC. Protein sequence: CATSTSGQPNEQFF.

The chain carries TRBV9 and TRBJ2-2; 8 bases agree with TRBD1. This CDR3 contains 16 residues. Germline V gene lookup returns CDR1 SGDLS and CDR2 YYNGEE. Germline trimming cut 4 bases from V and 2 bases from J; bases unmatched to any gene: 7. CDR3 sequence: CASSPYGTGNTGELFF. Written as DNA, the CDR3 is TGTGCCAGCAGCCCATACGGGACAGGCAACACCGGGGAGCTGTTTTTT.